Here is one T cell receptor beta chain with its context. Its antigen is as yet unknown. Replicate PCRs for sorted subsets used approximately 190 ng DNA; this equaled 30,000 to 35,000 T cell genomes. Profiled with immunoSEQ multiplex PCR; TCRdb holds only in-frame clones, not every one. The table has millions of clones, 85% to 95% seen once. This sample is part of a study of shared clonotypes between healthy human individuals. The CDR3 runs 14 residues. Between the trimmed V and J ends, which lost 7 bases and 7 bases, there was a span of 17 bases. Per the germline V gene, CDR1 is MNHNS and CDR2 is SASEGT. Broader study findings: Some naive CD4 clonotypes, 4% to 6%, turned up in common across four donors. Larger richness was generally estimated for naive than memory subsets.

Sequencing input: naive CD4+ T cells from PBMCs. The subset denotes: CD45RA+ positively selected. The receptor's source is a man aged 18 to 30 in good health. Some clones in this sample may be carry-over from other donors' samples. This chain joins TRBV6-1 and TRBJ2-1; D perhaps matches TRBD2 (5 bases). The CDR3 region has the DNA TGTGCCAGCATAGGGAGCACCCCCCGGAATGAGCAGTTCTTC. Translated, it gives CASIGSTPRNEQFF.